Reported below is one TCR beta chain. The entry originates in a study of Graves' ophthalmopathy and Graves' hyperthyroidism. Study as a whole: Peripheral blood was collected at initial diagnosis, before any treatment.

TCR beta CDR3 regions were amplified from RNA transcripts. RT-PCR in the first round used HTBI primers; a second-round multiplex PCR followed. In TCRdb, the multiplex PCR reads were re-called with MiXCR into one record per CDR3 protein. The table lists hundreds of thousands of distinct CDR3 sequences, roughly 39% of them singletons. The sequencing sample was made of peripheral blood. The clonotype comes from an adult man with Graves' ophthalmopathy.

The CDR3 region is CANVHLGELSNQPQHF. The DNA of the CDR3 is TGTGCCAATGTTCACCTCGGGGAGCTTAGCAATCAGCCCCAGCATTTT. The rearrangement uses TRBV19 and TRBJ1-5, with D unclear. Germline V CDR1 and CDR2: LNHDA, SQIVND (reference sequence). The CDR3 loop spans 16 amino acids. The V end was cut by 10 bases, the J end by 0 bases, with 19 bases between.